This passage covers 27 T cell receptor beta chains from one sample sequenced in a study of blood T cell repertoires in COVID-19 (TCRdb year 2020). The method behind the library was the immunoSEQ multiplex PCR assay. TCRdb re-hosts the immuneACCESS table, in-frame sequences only. Its copies lack some clones; in the studies checked, an unresolved V gene accounts for under half of them, and the cause for the rest is not known. This sample is represented by some 300,000 clones; around 91% of them were singletons. The ten largest clonotypes hold approximately 0.98% of the sample. The sequenced sample was peripheral blood. These receptors came from a woman aged 35 to 49 with COVID-19, enrolled during active disease.

V and J are TRBV29-1 and TRBJ1-5; D remains ambiguous. The CDR3 is 12 residues long. With 4 bases removed from V and 4 bases from J, the gap between germline ends came to 8 bases. The V gene's germline CDR1 is SQVTM and CDR2 ANQGSEA. CDR3 loop: CSVGTQNQPQHF. The CDR3 DNA reads TGCAGCGTTGGCACGCAGAATCAGCCCCAGCATTTT.

The rearrangement uses TRBV10-3 and TRBJ2-1, with TRBD2 matching 16 bases. The germline V gene encodes CDR1 ENHRY and CDR2 SYGVKD. This CDR3 has 13 residues. With V trimmed by 11 bases and J by 9 bases, 4 bases remained unmatched. CDR3 region: CASGLAGGSEQFF. The CDR3 DNA sequence: TGTGCCTCGGGACTAGCGGGAGGGAGTGAGCAGTTCTTC.

V gene TRBV29-1 combines with J gene TRBJ2-7, with 8 bases that match TRBD2. Trimming removed 5 bases from V and 3 bases from J; junction bases left unmatched: 15. Per germline, CDR1 SQVTM and CDR2 ANQGSEA. The CDR3 is 16 residues long. CDR3 sequence: CSVLLLLREAFYEQYF. The CDR3 DNA reads as TGCAGCGTTTTACTACTTTTGCGGGAGGCGTTCTACGAGCAGTACTTC.

A note on this clone: One end of the junction is discordant with germline, which a read error may explain. The chain has TRBV7-2 and TRBJ1-5, with D perhaps TRBD1 (6 bases). This CDR3 region has 19 residues. CDR1 and CDR2 from the germline V gene are SGHTA and FQGNSA. The CDR3 loop reads CASNLAFFGGPYSNQPQHF. For the CDR3, the DNA is TGTGCCAGCAACTTAGCGTTCTTCGGGGGGCCGTATAGCAATCAGCCCCAGCATTTT.

The chain employs TRBV2 and TRBJ2-5; no reliable D call. V gave up 4 bases and J gave up 4 bases, with 13 bases separating them. Germline CDR1 is SNHLY and CDR2 is FYNNEI. There are 14 residues in the CDR3. DNA for the CDR3: TGTGCCAGCAGTGCCGGCGAGGCCCTAGAGACCCAGTACTTC. This encodes CASSAGEALETQYF.

The chain carries TRBV21-1 and TRBJ2-7; TRBD1 was called by the table and not checked on the DNA. TRBV21-1 is a pseudogene locus. This CDR3 contains 16 residues. The chain's CDR3 is CASSKGRTGSPYEQYF. CDR3 bases: TGTGCCAGCAGCAAAGGAAGGACAGGGTCCCCTTACGAGCAGTACTTC.

V and J are TRBV9 and TRBJ2-1, with D tentatively TRBD2 (6 bases). Germline CDR1 is SGDLS and CDR2 is YYNGEE. V was clipped by 0 bases and J by 9 bases, with 10 bases between them. This CDR3 contains 13 residues. The CDR3 sequence: CASSVGDSVEQFF. CDR3 in DNA: TGTGCCAGCAGCGTAGGGGACTCCGTTGAGCAGTTCTTC.

The rearrangement uses TRBV18 and TRBJ1-2; 7 nucleotides agree with TRBD1. With 6 bases clipped from V and 2 bases from J, the junction kept 12 bases outside the gene matches. Germline V CDR1 and CDR2: KGHSH, LQKENI. The CDR3 is made up of 16 amino acids. CDR3 region: CASSETIQGINYGYTF. As DNA, the CDR3 is TGTGCCAGCTCCGAAACGATACAGGGGATAAACTATGGCTACACCTTC. Supplemented by reference TRBV18 and TRBJ1-2, the full variable domain reads NAGVMQNPRHLVRRRGQEARLRCSPMKGHSHVYWYRQLPEEGLKFMVYLQKENIIDESGMPKERFSAEFPKEGPSILRIQQVVRGDSAAYFCASSETIQGINYGYTFGSGTRLTVV.

This clone was counted a single time. The rearrangement uses TRBV3-1 (or the pseudogene TRBV3-2) and TRBJ2-4; possible D gene TRBD2, 6 bases. This CDR3 has 16 amino acids. Germline CDR1 reads LGHDT; CDR2 reads YNNKEL (reference sequence). V was clipped by 3 bases and J by 2 bases, with 14 bases between them. CDR3 loop: CASSHPPGVTKNIQYF. As DNA, the CDR3 is TGTGCCAGCAGCCACCCGCCGGGGGTGACCAAAAACATTCAGTACTTC.

This sequence joins TRBV28 and TRBJ2-5; unclear D gene. Trimming removed 6 bases at V and 3 bases at J, with 2 bases between. The CDR3 consists of 10 residues. Per the germline V gene, CDR1 is MDHEN and CDR2 is SYDVKM. The CDR3 DNA is TGTGCCAGCAGCGAAGAGACCCAGTACTTC. This encodes CASSEETQYF.

As to this clone: The same CDR3 also results from other DNA sequences found in this sample. This chain links TRBV7-9 with TRBJ2-7; 9 nucleotides align to TRBD1. Germline V gives CDR1 SEHNR, CDR2 FQNEAQ (reference sequence). The CDR3 contains 14 residues. V was clipped by 5 bases and J by 3 bases; unmatched bases: 5. Here the CDR3 reads CASSPGQGIYEQYF. CDR3 bases: TGTGCCAGCAGCCCGGGACAGGGTATCTACGAGCAGTACTTC.

The chain links TRBV6-5 to TRBJ1-1; 7 bases line up with TRBD1. The length of the CDR3 is 14 residues. Germline V CDR1 and CDR2: MNHEY, SVGAGI. The V and J ends lost 5 bases and 1 base, in that order; junction bases with no gene match: 4. The CDR3 sequence: CASSPTGSNTEAFF. The CDR3, as DNA: TGTGCCAGCAGTCCGACAGGGTCGAACACTGAAGCTTTCTTT.

The J gene is TRBJ2-5, the V gene TRBV28; 7 positions agree with TRBD1. The CDR3 totals 15 residues. J was trimmed by 3 bases and V by 6 bases; bases with no gene match: 10. Germline V gives CDR1 MDHEN, CDR2 SYDVKM. In nucleotides, the CDR3 is TGTGCCAGCAGCGTCGACAGGGCGCGGGAAGAGACCCAGTACTTC. Its translation is CASSVDRAREETQYF.

This rearrangement joins TRBV30 to TRBJ1-5; D may be TRBD1 (5 bases). The V end was cut by 1 base, the J end by 7 bases, with 11 bases between. There are 13 residues in the CDR3. Germline CDR1 GTSNPN, CDR2 SVGIG (reference sequence). The CDR3 spells CAWSATEKQPQHF. The CDR3 DNA sequence: TGTGCCTGGAGTGCGACAGAGAAACAGCCCCAGCATTTT.

This clone was picked up one time. This sequence joins TRBV5-8 and TRBJ1-5, with 7 bases lining up with TRBD1. Per the germline V gene, CDR1 is SGHTS and CDR2 is YDEGEE. The V gene end was trimmed by 0 bases and the J gene end by 4 bases; junction bases not matched to a gene: 4. CDR3 length: 15 amino acids. The CDR3 region is CASSLDRGVNQPQHF. The CDR3 bases are TGTGCCAGCAGCTTGGACAGGGGCGTTAATCAGCCCCAGCATTTT.

The rearrangement uses TRBV5-1 and TRBJ2-1, with D possibly being TRBD1 (5 bases). V shed 4 bases and J shed 0 bases, with 14 bases lying between them. The CDR3 covers 16 residues. The germline gives CDR1 SGHRS, CDR2 YFSETQ. CDR3 sequence (DNA): TGCGCCAGCAGCCCGGAAGGGGCCTCCTCCTACAATGAGCAGTTCTTC. Protein product: CASSPEGASSYNEQFF.

This chain connects TRBV6-5 to TRBJ1-1; D might be TRBD1 (5 bases). V was shortened by 2 bases and J by 5 bases, with 18 bases between the two germline ends. The CDR3 spans 16 residues. Germline-derived CDR1 and CDR2 are MNHEY and SVGAGI. CDR3 DNA: TGTGCCAGCAGTTACGGTTATTCTTCAGGGCGTACTGAAGCTTTCTTT. This codes for CASSYGYSSGRTEAFF.

The V and J genes are TRBV2 and TRBJ1-4, with 8 bases fitting TRBD1. This CDR3 has 14 residues. Germline V CDR1 and CDR2: SNHLY, FYNNEI. Trimming at V came to 5 bases and at J to 5 bases, leaving 4 bases not matched to a gene. The CDR3 spells CASSPDRVNEKLFF. Written as DNA, the CDR3 is TGTGCCAGCAGTCCGGACAGGGTAAATGAAAAACTGTTTTTT.

The V gene is TRBV5-1, the J gene TRBJ2-1, with D tentatively TRBD1 (6 bases). V lost 4 bases and J lost 10, with 18 bases in between. This CDR3 has 14 amino acids. Germline CDR1 and CDR2: SGHRS and YFSETQ. The DNA of the CDR3 is TGCGCCAGCAGCGGTCGATCAGGGGATGGGGAGCAGTTCTTC. Translating it yields CASSGRSGDGEQFF.

This rearrangement joins TRBV6-2 or TRBV6-3 to TRBJ2-7; TRBD2 agrees at 8 bases. V lost 6 bases to trimming and J lost 5 bases; unmatched junction nucleotides: 6. The CDR3 sequence is 13 residues long. The germline gives CDR1 MNHEY, CDR2 SVGEGT. The CDR3 sequence is CASSSGGTNEQYF. The CDR3 DNA sequence: TGTGCCAGCAGCTCGGGGGGGACTAACGAGCAGTACTTC.

V and J are TRBV7-2 and TRBJ1-5, with unresolved D. Trimming left V 5 bases short and J 9 bases short, with 14 bases between. The CDR3 has 13 residues. Germline CDR1 reads SGHTA; CDR2 reads FQGNSA. The CDR3: CASSLGQATPQHF. The CDR3, as DNA: TGTGCCAGCAGCCTTGGCCAGGCAACGCCCCAGCATTTT.

This chain connects TRBV29-1 to TRBJ2-7; D is undetermined. The length of the CDR3 is 12 residues. Trimming removed 7 bases from V and 7 bases from J, with 17 bases in between. Germline-derived CDR1 and CDR2 are SQVTM and ANQGSEA. In DNA, the CDR3 is TGCAGCGCCCGTATAAATTCCGGGGAGCAGTACTTC. Encoded protein: CSARINSGEQYF.

The J gene is TRBJ1-2, the V gene TRBV28; 12 bases are a match to TRBD1. This CDR3 region has 15 residues. The V segment lost 2 bases and the J segment 8 bases; nucleotides outside the gene matches: 6. Germline CDR1 reads MDHEN; CDR2 reads SYDVKM. The CDR3 DNA follows: TGTGCCAGCAGTTTAAGGGGACAGGGGGCGCGGGGCTACACCTTC. Translation: CASSLRGQGARGYTF.

This clone has only one observation. The rearrangement uses TRBV18 and TRBJ2-7, with TRBD2 matching over 7 bases. This CDR3 comprises 15 residues. With 4 bases clipped from V and 2 bases from J, the junction kept 8 bases outside the gene matches. Germline lookup yields CDR1 KGHSH and CDR2 LQKENI. CDR3 nucleotides: TGTGCCAGCTCACTCGGGCGGGAGCATGCCTACGAGCAGTACTTC. This encodes CASSLGREHAYEQYF. Using reference TRBV18 and TRBJ2-7 for the parts outside the CDR3, the full variable domain is NAGVMQNPRHLVRRRGQEARLRCSPMKGHSHVYWYRQLPEEGLKFMVYLQKENIIDESGMPKERFSAEFPKEGPSILRIQQVVRGDSAAYFCASSLGREHAYEQYFGPGTRLTVT.

There are a few counts of this clone. The rearrangement joins TRBV10-3 to TRBJ1-2, with D possibly TRBD1 on 5 matching bases. V shed 0 bases and J shed 3 bases, with 8 bases lying between them. This CDR3 is built from 14 residues. Germline assignment: CDR1 ENHRY and CDR2 SYGVKD. The CDR3 reads CAISESGGYYGYTF. CDR3 bases: TGTGCCATCAGTGAGTCGGGGGGATACTATGGCTACACCTTC.

The chain has TRBV27 and TRBJ2-1, with D possibly TRBD1 on 6 matching bases. Germline values: CDR1 MNHEY, CDR2 SMNVEV (reference sequence). Trimming removed 10 bases from V and 3 bases from J, with 13 bases in between. This CDR3 comprises 13 residues. In DNA form, the CDR3 reads TGTGCCATCGCGACAGGAATCTACAATGAGCAGTTCTTC. Its translation: CAIATGIYNEQFF.

This clone was detected once. The chain couples TRBV5-1 to TRBJ1-2; TRBD1 aligns across 7 bases. The germline V gene has CDR1 SGHRS and CDR2 YFSETQ. The CDR3 runs 15 residues. V dropped 0 bases and J dropped 10; count of bases not matched to a gene: 12. CDR3 in amino acids: CASSLEGQSLGDYTF. The CDR3 DNA reads TGCGCCAGCAGCTTGGAGGGACAGAGCTTGGGAGACTACACCTTC. Full variable domain (rest looked up from reference TRBV5-1 and TRBJ1-2): KAGVTQTPRYLIKTRGQQVTLSCSPISGHRSVSWYQQTPGQGLQFLFEYFSETQRNKGNFPGRFSGRQFSNSRSEMNVSTLELGDSALYLCASSLEGQSLGDYTFGSGTRLTVV.